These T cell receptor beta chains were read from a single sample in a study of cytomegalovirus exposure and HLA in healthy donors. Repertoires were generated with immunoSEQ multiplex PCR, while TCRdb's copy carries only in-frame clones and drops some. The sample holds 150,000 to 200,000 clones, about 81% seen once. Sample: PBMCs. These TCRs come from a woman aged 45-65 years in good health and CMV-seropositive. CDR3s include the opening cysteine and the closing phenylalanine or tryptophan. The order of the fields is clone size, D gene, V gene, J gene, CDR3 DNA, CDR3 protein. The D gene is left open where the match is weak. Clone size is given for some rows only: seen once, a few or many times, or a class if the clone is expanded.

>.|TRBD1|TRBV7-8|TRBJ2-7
TGTGCCAGCAGCTTAGAGCAGGGGGCTTCCTACGAGCAGTACTTC
CASSLEQGASYEQYF
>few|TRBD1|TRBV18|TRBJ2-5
TGTGCCAGCTCATCCCGGGACAGGGGGCGCGTAGAGACCCAGTACTTC
CASSSRDRGRVETQYF
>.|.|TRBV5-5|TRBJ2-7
TGTGCCAGCAGCTTGGTAAAGAGCTCCTACGAGCAGTACTTC
CASSLVKSSYEQYF
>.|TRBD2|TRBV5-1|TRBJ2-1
TGCGCCAGCAGCTTGGCGGCGGGGGGATTCAATGAGCAGTTCTTC
CASSLAAGGFNEQFF
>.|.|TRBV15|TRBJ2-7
TGTGCCACCAGCAGAGAGAACCTCCCAGTGTGGGAGCAGTACTTC
CATSRENLPVWEQYF
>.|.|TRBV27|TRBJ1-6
TGTGCCAGCAGAAACAGCTATTCAGGGTTTTCACCCCTCCACTTT
CASRNSYSGFSPLHF
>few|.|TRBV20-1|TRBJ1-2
TGCAGTGCTCCCGCCCGGTCCGGCTACACCTTC
CSAPARSGYTF
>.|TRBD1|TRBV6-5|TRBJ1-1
TGTGCCAGCAGGGACAGGGGGAAGAACACTGAAGCTTTCTTT
CASRDRGKNTEAFF
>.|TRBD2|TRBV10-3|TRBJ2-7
TGTGCCACCGCAGCGACTAGCGGCTCCCCCTCGCAGTACTTC
CATAATSGSPSQYF
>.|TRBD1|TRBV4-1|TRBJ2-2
TGCGCCAGCAGCCATGAGGGGACAGCCGGGGAGCTGTTTTTT
CASSHEGTAGELFF
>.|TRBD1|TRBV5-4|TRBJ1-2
TGTGCCAGCAGATTGTGGGGACAGGCGTCCGGCTATGGCTACACCTTC
CASRLWGQASGYGYTF
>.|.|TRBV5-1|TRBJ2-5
TGCGCCAGCAGCTTGGTCAGTCAAGAGACCCAGTACTTC
CASSLVSQETQYF
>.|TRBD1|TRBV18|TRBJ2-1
TGTGCCAGCTCACCACCCGTCCCGGGACAGGGGGTTAGGGCGGATGAGCAGTTCTTC
CASSPPVPGQGVRADEQFF
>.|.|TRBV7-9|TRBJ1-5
TGTGCCAGCAGCTTAGGACAGTCATCAGACAATCAGCCCCAGCATTTT
CASSLGQSSDNQPQHF
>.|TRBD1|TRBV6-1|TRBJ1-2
TGTGCCAGCAGTGAATCGGGGGACAGGGTGTGGGGCTACACCTTC
CASSESGDRVWGYTF
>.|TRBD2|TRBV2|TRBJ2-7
TGTGCCAGCGGGGGGGACTCCTACGAGCAGTACTTC
CASGGDSYEQYF
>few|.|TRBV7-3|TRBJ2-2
TGTGCCAGCAGCCCTGACTTGGGGGGCACCGGGGAGCTGTTTTTT
CASSPDLGGTGELFF
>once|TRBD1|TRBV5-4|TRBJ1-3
TGTGCCAGCAGCAAGGACAGGGCGGGAAACACCATATATTTT
CASSKDRAGNTIYF
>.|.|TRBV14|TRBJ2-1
TGTGCCAGCAGCCCCCTGGACAGTCGGAATGAGCAGTTCTTC
CASSPLDSRNEQFF
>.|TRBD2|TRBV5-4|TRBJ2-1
TGTGCCAGCAGCTTTAGCGGGGTACGGGAGCAGTTCTTC
CASSFSGVREQFF
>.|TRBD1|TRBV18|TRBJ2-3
TGTGCCAGCTCTGGGACAGGGAGCACAGATACGCAGTATTTT
CASSGTGSTDTQYF
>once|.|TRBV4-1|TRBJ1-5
TGCGCCAGCAGCCAAGTTACCGGGGACAATCAGCCCCAGCATTTT
CASSQVTGDNQPQHF
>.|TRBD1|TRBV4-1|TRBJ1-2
TGCGCCAGCAGCCCCGGACAGGGGACCTATGGCTACACCTTC
CASSPGQGTYGYTF
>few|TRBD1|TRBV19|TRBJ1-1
TGTGCCAGTATTCCTGGACAGGGTGAGGGTGGGACTGAAGCTTTCTTT
CASIPGQGEGGTEAFF
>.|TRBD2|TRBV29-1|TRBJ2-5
TGCAGCGTGGGAGCGGGGCTAGCCAACCAAGAGACCCAGTACTTC
CSVGAGLANQETQYF
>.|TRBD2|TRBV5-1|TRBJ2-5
TGCGCCAGCAGCTTTAGCGGGGCCTTGCAAGAGACCCAGTACTTC
CASSFSGALQETQYF
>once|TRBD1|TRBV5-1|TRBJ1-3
TGCGCCAGCAGCCAAACCACAGGGGGCGGCGGAAACACCATATATTTT
CASSQTTGGGGNTIYF
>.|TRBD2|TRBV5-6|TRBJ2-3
TGTGCCAGCAGCTCCCGCAAGGAGCGGGGCCGCACAGATACGCAGTATTTT
CASSSRKERGRTDTQYF
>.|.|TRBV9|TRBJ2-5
TGTGCCAGCAGCGTCGCCGGGACTGGCTACCAAGAGACCCAGTACTTC
CASSVAGTGYQETQYF
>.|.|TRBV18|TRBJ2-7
TGTGCCAGCTCAACTGGACAGACCTACGAGCAGTACTTC
CASSTGQTYEQYF
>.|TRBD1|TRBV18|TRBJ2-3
TGTGCCAGCTCCCTTAGACAGGGGGCCGGTACAGATACGCAGTATTTT
CASSLRQGAGTDTQYF
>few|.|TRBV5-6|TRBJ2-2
TGTGCCAGCAGCTTAGGAGGACCGAGGTTAACAAACACCGGGGAGCTGTTTTTT
CASSLGGPRLTNTGELFF
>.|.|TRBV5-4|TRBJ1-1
TGTGCCAGCAGCTTGGCCGGAGGGACGAACACTGAAGCTTTCTTT
CASSLAGGTNTEAFF
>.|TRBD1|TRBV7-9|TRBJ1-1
TGTGCCAGCACCCCGACAGGGGCAGGACAGAGTGAAGCTTTCTTT
CASTPTGAGQSEAFF
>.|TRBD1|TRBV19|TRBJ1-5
TGTGCCAGCGGCTTAGGAGGGGGCGTCGGCAATCAGCCCCAGCATTTT
CASGLGGGVGNQPQHF
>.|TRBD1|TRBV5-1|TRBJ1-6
TGCGCCAGCAGCTCCCGGGACAGTAATAATTCACCCCTCCACTTT
CASSSRDSNNSPLHF
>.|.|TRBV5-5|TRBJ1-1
TGTGCCAGCAGCTTCACAGGGAATTCTTACACTGAAGCTTTCTTT
CASSFTGNSYTEAFF
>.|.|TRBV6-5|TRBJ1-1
TGTGCCAGCAGCTATGACGGCGGAATGAACACTGAAGCTTTCTTT
CASSYDGGMNTEAFF
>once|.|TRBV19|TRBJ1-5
TGTGCCAGTAGCTTTTCGCAGGGGAGAGAGCCCCAGCATTTT
CASSFSQGREPQHF
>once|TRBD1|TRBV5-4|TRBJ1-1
TGTGCCAGCAGCTGGGACAGCACTGAAGCTTTCTTT
CASSWDSTEAFF
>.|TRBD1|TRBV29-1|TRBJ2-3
TGCAGCGCGATGGGACAGGGGGCCCCAGATACGCAGTATTTT
CSAMGQGAPDTQYF
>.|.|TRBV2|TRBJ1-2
TGTGCCAGCAGACTGACAGGAGCTAACTATGGCTACACCTTC
CASRLTGANYGYTF
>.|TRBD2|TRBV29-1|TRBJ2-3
TGCAGCGTTGAAGGTCGGGGGGGGCAAACAGATACGCAGTATTTT
CSVEGRGGQTDTQYF
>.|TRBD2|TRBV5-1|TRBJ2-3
TGCGCCAGCAGCACCCGACTTAGCGGGGGGGAAGATACGCAGTATTTT
CASSTRLSGGEDTQYF
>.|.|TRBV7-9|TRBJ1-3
TGTGCCAGCAGCGCCGGGAAGCTGATCTCTGGAAACACCATATATTTT
CASSAGKLISGNTIYF
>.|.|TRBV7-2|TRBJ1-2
TGTGCCAGCAGCTTAGAGGCGGGATTGGACTATGGCTACACCTTC
CASSLEAGLDYGYTF
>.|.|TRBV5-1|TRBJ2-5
TGCGCCAGCAGCCTAGGGACTGTAGAGACCCAGTACTTC
CASSLGTVETQYF
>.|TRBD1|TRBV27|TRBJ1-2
TGTGCCAGCAGTTTCCGGGACAGGGGGCGAGCTGGTGGCTACACCTTC
CASSFRDRGRAGGYTF
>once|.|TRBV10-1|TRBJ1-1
TGCGCCAGCAGTGGTTCCACAGGGACCACTGAAGCTTTCTTT
CASSGSTGTTEAFF
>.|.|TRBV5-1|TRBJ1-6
TGCGCCAGCAGCCCCGAGGGGGGGTTTGGTTCACCCCTCCACTTT
CASSPEGGFGSPLHF
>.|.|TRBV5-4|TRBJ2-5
TGTGCCAGCAGCCAATTGCAAGAGACCCAGTACTTC
CASSQLQETQYF
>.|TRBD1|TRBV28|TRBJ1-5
TGTGCCAGCAGCGCGGGACAGGGGGCTCGTCAGCCCCAGCATTTT
CASSAGQGARQPQHF